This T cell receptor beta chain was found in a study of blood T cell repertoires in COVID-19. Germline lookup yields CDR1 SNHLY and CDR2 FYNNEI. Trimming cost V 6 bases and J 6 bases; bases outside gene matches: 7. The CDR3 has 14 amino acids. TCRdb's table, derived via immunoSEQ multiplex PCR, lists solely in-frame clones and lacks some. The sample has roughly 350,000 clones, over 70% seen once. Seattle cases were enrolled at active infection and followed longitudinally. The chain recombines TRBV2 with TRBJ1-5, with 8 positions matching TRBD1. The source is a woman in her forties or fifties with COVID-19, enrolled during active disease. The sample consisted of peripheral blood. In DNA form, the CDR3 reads TGTGCCAGCAGAACGACAGGGGAGAGTCAGCCCCAGCATTTT. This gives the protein CASRTTGESQPQHF.